This T cell receptor beta chain comes out of a study of Graves' ophthalmopathy and Graves' hyperthyroidism. RNA transcripts yielded amplified TCR beta CDR3 regions. HTBI primers were used in a first-round RT-PCR, which preceded a second-round multiplex PCR. TCRdb re-analysed the multiplex PCR reads in MiXCR, keeping a single row per CDR3 protein. The table lists 500,000 to 700,000 distinct CDR3 sequences, about 24% of them singletons, with more than 5.5% in the top ten. This clonotype was recorded many times. CDR1 and CDR2 from the germline V gene are DFQATT and SNEGSKA (reference sequence). Trimming removed 7 bases at V and 1 base at J, with 14 bases between. CDR3 size: 14 residues.

This TCR was sampled from a young woman with stable Graves' hyperthyroidism. Some clones in this sample may be carry-over from other donors' samples. The chain joins TRBV20-1 to TRBJ1-5, with a tentative D call TRBD1 (5 bases). The sample taken for sequencing was peripheral blood. The CDR3 sequence is CSVASGGSNQPQHF. For the CDR3, the DNA is TGCAGTGTGGCGTCTGGGGGGAGCAATCAGCCCCAGCATTTT.